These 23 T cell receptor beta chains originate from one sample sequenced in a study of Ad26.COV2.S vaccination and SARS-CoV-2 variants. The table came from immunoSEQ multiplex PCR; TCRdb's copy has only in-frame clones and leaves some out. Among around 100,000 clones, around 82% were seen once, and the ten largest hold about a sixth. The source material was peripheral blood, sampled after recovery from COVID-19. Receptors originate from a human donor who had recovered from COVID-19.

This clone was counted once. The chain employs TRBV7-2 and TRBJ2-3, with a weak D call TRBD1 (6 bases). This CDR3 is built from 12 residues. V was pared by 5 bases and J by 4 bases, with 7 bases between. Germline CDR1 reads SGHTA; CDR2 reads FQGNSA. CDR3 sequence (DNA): TGTGCCAGCAGCGAGGGGGCAGATACGCAGTATTTT. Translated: CASSEGADTQYF.

In DNA, the CDR3 is TGCGCCAGCAGCCGTGACCCACTAGCGGGGGAGACCCAGTACTTC. Encoded protein: CASSRDPLAGETQYF. The chain has TRBV5-1 and TRBJ2-5; 10 nucleotides match TRBD2. The CDR3 spans 15 residues. Germline trimming cut 4 bases from V and 5 bases from J; bases unmatched to any gene: 8. Germline assignment: CDR1 SGHRS and CDR2 YFSETQ.

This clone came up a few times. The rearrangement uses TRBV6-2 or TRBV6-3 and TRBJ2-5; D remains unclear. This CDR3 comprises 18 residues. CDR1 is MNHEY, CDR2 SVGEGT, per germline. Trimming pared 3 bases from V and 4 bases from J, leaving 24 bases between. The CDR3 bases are TGTGCCAGCAGTTATGACATAACAGACCTCCTGACCCCAGAGACCCAGTACTTC. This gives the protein CASSYDITDLLTPETQYF.

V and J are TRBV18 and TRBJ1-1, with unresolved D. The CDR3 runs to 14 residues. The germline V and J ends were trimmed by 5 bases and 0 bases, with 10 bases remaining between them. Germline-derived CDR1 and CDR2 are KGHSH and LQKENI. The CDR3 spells CASSSDVLNTEAFF. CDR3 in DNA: TGTGCCAGCTCATCGGACGTCCTGAACACTGAAGCTTTCTTT. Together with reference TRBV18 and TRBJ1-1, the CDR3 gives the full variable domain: NAGVMQNPRHLVRRRGQEARLRCSPMKGHSHVYWYRQLPEEGLKFMVYLQKENIIDESGMPKERFSAEFPKEGPSILRIQQVVRGDSAAYFCASSSDVLNTEAFFGQGTRLTVV.

CDR3 region: CSVKPHEKLFF. DNA of the CDR3: TGCAGTGTAAAGCCTCACGAAAAACTGTTTTTT. This sequence joins TRBV20-1 and TRBJ1-4; D gene ambiguous. Germline V gene lookup returns CDR1 DFQATT and CDR2 SNEGSKA (reference sequence). Trimming cost V 7 bases and J 8 bases, with 11 bases left between them. The CDR3 contains 11 residues.

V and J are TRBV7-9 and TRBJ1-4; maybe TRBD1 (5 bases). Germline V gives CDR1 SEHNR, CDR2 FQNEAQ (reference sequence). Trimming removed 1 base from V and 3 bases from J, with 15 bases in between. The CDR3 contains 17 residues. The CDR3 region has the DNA TGTGCCAGCAGCTTAGTTCGGGGGTTTCAGGCTAATGAAAAACTGTTTTTT. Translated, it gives CASSLVRGFQANEKLFF. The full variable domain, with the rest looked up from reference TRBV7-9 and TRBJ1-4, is DTGVSQNPRHKITKRGQNVTFRCDPISEHNRLYWYRQTLGQGPEFLTYFQNEAQLEKSRLLSDRFSAERPKGSFSTLEIQRTEQGDSAMYLCASSLVRGFQANEKLFFGSGTQLSVL.

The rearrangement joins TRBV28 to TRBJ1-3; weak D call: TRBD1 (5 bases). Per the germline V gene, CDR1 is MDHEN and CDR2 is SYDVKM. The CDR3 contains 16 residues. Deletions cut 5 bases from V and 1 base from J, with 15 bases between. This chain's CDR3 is CASSQGWGRSGNTIYF. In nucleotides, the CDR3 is TGTGCCAGCAGTCAGGGTTGGGGGAGATCTGGAAACACCATATATTTT. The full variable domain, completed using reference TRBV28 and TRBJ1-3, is DVKVTQSSRYLVKRTGEKVFLECVQDMDHENMFWYRQDPGLGLRLIYFSYDVKMKEKGDIPEGYSVSREKKERFSLILESASTNQTSMYLCASSQGWGRSGNTIYFGEGSWLTVV.

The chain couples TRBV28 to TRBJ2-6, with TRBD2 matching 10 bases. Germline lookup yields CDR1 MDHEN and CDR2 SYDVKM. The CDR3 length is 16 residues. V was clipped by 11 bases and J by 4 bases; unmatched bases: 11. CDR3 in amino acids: CAEAGGLGAGANVLTF. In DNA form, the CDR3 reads TGTGCCGAAGCGGGAGGGCTTGGTGCGGGGGCCAACGTCCTGACTTTC. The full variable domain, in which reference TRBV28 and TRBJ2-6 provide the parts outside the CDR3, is DVKVTQSSRYLVKRTGEKVFLECVQDMDHENMFWYRQDPGLGLRLIYFSYDVKMKEKGDIPEGYSVSREKKERFSLILESASTNQTSMYLCAEAGGLGAGANVLTFGAGSRLTVL.

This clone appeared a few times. The CDR3 region is CASSFGGVGSPLHF. The CDR3 bases are TGTGCCAGCAGTTTCGGAGGAGTGGGGTCACCCCTCCACTTT. J is TRBJ1-6 and V is TRBV27, with D unclear. The CDR3 contains 14 residues. Germline values: CDR1 MNHEY, CDR2 SMNVEV (reference sequence). Trimming took off 3 bases at V and 10 bases at J, with 13 bases between the two ends.

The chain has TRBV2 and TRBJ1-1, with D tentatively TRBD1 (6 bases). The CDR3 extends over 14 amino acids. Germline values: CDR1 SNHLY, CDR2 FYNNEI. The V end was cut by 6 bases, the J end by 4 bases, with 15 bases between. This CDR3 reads CASRAGDVGTEAFF. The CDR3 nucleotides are TGTGCCAGCAGGGCAGGGGACGTGGGCACTGAAGCTTTCTTT. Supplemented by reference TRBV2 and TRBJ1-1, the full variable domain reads EPEVTQTPSHQVTQMGQEVILRCVPISNHLYFYWYRQILGQKVEFLVSFYNNEISEKSEIFDDQFSVERPDGSNFTLKIRSTKLEDSAMYFCASRAGDVGTEAFFGQGTRLTVV.

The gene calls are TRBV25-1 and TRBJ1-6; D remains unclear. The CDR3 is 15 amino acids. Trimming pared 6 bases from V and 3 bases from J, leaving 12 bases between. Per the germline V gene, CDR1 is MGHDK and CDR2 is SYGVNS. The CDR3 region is CASSSRENYNSPLHF. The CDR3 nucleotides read TGTGCCAGCAGCAGCAGAGAGAACTATAATTCACCCCTCCACTTT. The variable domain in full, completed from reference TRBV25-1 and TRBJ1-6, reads EADIYQTPRYLVIGTGKKITLECSQTMGHDKMYWYQQDPGMELHLIHYSYGVNSTEKGDLSSESTVSRIRTEHFPLTLESARPSHTSQYLCASSSRENYNSPLHFGNGTRLTVT.

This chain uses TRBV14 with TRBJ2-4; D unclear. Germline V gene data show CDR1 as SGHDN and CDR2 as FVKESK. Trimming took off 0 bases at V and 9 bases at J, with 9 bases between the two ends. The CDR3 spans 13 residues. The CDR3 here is CASSQDVNGIQYF. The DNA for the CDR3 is TGTGCCAGCAGCCAAGACGTCAATGGCATTCAGTACTTC. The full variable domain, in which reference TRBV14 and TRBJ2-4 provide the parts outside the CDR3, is EAGVTQFPSHSVIEKGQTVTLRCDPISGHDNLYWYRRVMGKEIKFLLHFVKESKQDESGMPNNRFLAERTGGTYSTLKVQPAELEDSGVYFCASSQDVNGIQYFGAGTRLSVL.

CDR3 nucleotide sequence: TGTGCCAGCAGTTCATCAAGACTAGCGGGAGGCCCAAGGAGCTCCTACAATGAGCAGTTCTTC. Its translation is CASSSSRLAGGPRSSYNEQFF. The chain uses TRBV6-2 or TRBV6-3 and TRBJ2-1; the match to TRBD2 covers 13 bases. J gave up 0 bases and V 4 bases, and 15 bases lay outside the gene matches. This CDR3 has 21 residues. CDR1 is MNHEY, CDR2 SVGEGT, per germline.

CDR3 in amino acids: CASSGQGTIKSTEAFF. CDR3 DNA sequence: TGTGCCAGCAGCGGACAGGGTACAATTAAGAGTACTGAAGCTTTCTTT. The rearrangement links TRBV28 to TRBJ1-1; 8 bases line up with TRBD1. J was trimmed by 5 bases and V by 6 bases; bases with no gene match: 14. The V gene's germline CDR1 is MDHEN and CDR2 SYDVKM. There are 16 residues in the CDR3. The variable domain in full, completed from reference TRBV28 and TRBJ1-1, reads DVKVTQSSRYLVKRTGEKVFLECVQDMDHENMFWYRQDPGLGLRLIYFSYDVKMKEKGDIPEGYSVSREKKERFSLILESASTNQTSMYLCASSGQGTIKSTEAFFGQGTRLTVV.

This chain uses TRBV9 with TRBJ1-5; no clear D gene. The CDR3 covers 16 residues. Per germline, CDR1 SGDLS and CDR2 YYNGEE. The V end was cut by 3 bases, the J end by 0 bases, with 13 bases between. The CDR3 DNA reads TGTGCCAGCAGCGCTAGCCGGCGAAATAGCAATCAGCCCCAGCATTTT. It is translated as CASSASRRNSNQPQHF.

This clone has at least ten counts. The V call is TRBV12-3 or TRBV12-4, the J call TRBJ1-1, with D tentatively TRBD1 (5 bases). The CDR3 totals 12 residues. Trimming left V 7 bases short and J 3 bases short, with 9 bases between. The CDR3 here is CASNTGDTEAFF. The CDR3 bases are TGTGCCAGCAATACGGGGGACACTGAAGCTTTCTTT.

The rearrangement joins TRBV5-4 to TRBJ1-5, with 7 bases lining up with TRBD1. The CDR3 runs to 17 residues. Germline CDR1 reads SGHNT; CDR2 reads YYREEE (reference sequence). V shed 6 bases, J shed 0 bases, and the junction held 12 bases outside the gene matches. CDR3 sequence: CASISGTEGDSNQPQHF. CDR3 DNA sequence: TGTGCCAGCATCTCGGGGACAGAAGGAGATAGCAATCAGCCCCAGCATTTT. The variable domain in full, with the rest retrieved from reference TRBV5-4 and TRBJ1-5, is ETGVTQSPTHLIKTRGQQVTLRCSSQSGHNTVSWYQQALGQGPQFIFQYYREEENGRGNFPPRFSGLQFPNYSSELNVNALELDDSALYLCASISGTEGDSNQPQHFGDGTRLSIL.

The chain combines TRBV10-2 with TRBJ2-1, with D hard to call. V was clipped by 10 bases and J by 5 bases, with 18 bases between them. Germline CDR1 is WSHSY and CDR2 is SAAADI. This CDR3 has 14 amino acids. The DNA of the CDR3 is TGCGCCACCATCGACGCCGGGTTTCACAATGAGCAGTTCTTC. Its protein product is CATIDAGFHNEQFF.

This CDR3 reads CASSHRGVGDTQYF. For the CDR3, the DNA is TGTGCCAGCAGCCACAGGGGGGTGGGAGATACGCAGTATTTT. The J gene is TRBJ2-3, the V gene TRBV5-4, with 8 positions matching TRBD1. This CDR3 contains 14 residues. Germline V gives CDR1 SGHNT, CDR2 YYREEE (reference sequence). The junction had 6 bases not matched to a gene; V was cut back by 4 bases and J by 5 bases.

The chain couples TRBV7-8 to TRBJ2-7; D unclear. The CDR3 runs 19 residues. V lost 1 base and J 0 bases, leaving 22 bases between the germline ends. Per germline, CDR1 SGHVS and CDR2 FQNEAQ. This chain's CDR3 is CASSLVERLIGGLSYEQYF. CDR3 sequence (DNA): TGTGCCAGCAGCTTAGTAGAGAGGCTCATTGGCGGTCTCTCCTACGAGCAGTACTTC.

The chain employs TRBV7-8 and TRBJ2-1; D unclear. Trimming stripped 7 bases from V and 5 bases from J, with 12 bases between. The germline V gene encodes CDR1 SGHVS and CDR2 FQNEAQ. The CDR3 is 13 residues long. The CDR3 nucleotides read TGTGCCAGCATTTACGGTCGCCACAATGAGCAGTTCTTC. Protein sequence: CASIYGRHNEQFF.

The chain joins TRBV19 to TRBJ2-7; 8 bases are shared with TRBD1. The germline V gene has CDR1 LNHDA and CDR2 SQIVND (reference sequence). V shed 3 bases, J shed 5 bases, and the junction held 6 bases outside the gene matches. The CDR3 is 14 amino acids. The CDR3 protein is CASSMSQGADEQYF. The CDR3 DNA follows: TGTGCCAGTAGTATGTCCCAGGGGGCGGACGAGCAGTACTTC.

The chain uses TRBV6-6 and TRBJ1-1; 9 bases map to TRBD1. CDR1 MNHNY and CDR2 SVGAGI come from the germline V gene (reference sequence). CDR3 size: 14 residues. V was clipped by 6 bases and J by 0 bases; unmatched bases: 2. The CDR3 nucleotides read TGTGCCAGCAGGGGACAGGGTATGAACACTGAAGCTTTCTTT. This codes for CASRGQGMNTEAFF.